Listed here is a single T cell receptor beta chain. What antigen it recognizes has not been identified. Base qualities are missing; no much larger clone stands one base away. The entry originates in a study of cytomegalovirus exposure and HLA in healthy donors (dated by TCRdb to the late 2010s). For the wider study: In an earlier analysis of fewer than 750 of the donors, about 260 Gb of sequence data and 90 million to 130 million unique TCR beta sequences from 180 million or so T cells were reported. An early release that covered approximately 600 HLA-typed donors contained approximately 300 gigabases of sequencing data and 85 million to 100 million unique TCR sequences. The genetic ancestry cluster associated with self-reported Caucasian donors included over 65% of the approximately 430 genotyped donors. The study was designed to test whether signatures of past pathogen exposure could be identified by cataloging public T cell receptors. The study used immunosequencing to profile the T cell repertoires of approximately 650 subjects and linked those repertoires to cytomegalovirus serostatus. In addition to the first cohort of 666 subjects, a separate validation cohort of over 90 different subjects was used. To predict cytomegalovirus infection status, the study brought together high-throughput TCR immunosequencing, statistical association of individual TCRs with disease status, and machine learning. A later analysis re-examined previously published TCR beta repertoires from hundreds of donors and added high-resolution HLA genotyping to investigate patterns of TCR occurrence. Rather than drawing on any new phenotypic data, the later analysis identified candidate immune exposures from TCR beta sequences and the way those sequences occurred across donors. To decide whether each TCR beta V gene segment behaved as functional or pseudogenic, an earlier analysis of several hundred of the donors relied on high-throughput TCR beta sequencing. Donor age, sex, ethnicity and CMV serostatus were collected together with the repertoire data. A later genetic analysis took genome-wide SNP genotypes for about 55% of the roughly 670 donors and used that subset as a discovery cohort. Every repertoire in the discovery cohort had been generated on one and the same sequencing platform. HLA typing covered class I and class II loci at four-digit resolution. Typing coverage varied by locus: roughly 629-640 donors for A, B, C, DRB1 and DQB1; approximately 500 for DQA1; more than 600 for DPA1; around 450 for DPB1. About five DR-DQ haplotypes were handled as single units for association and clustering because linkage in the cohort was strong. Among some 400 genotyped donors of the cohort, an average of around 240,000 unique TCR beta nucleotide sequences were sequenced per donor, roughly 18% of them non-productive.

The library was built by means of the immunoSEQ multiplex PCR assay. For the multiplex PCR, a mixture combining 60 forward primers for TCR Vbeta segments and 13 reverse primers for TCR Jbeta segments was used. Amplification of the CDR3 region of rearranged TCR beta genes was performed with a multiplex PCR assay on genomic DNA. The Illumina HiSeq System was used to sequence the amplified TCR beta libraries as 87-base-pair reads. As for the authors' bioinformatics: Across the 500 to 850 repertoires, a later analysis counted tens of millions of unique TCR beta chains, approximately 12 million of which were shared by at least two donors. Raw reads were error-corrected and collapsed into unique sequences by a nearest-neighbor algorithm in which closely related sequences were merged to remove PCR and sequencing errors. V, D and J gene segments were assigned by aligning CDR3 sequences to IMGT reference sequences. For a sequence to be retained, at least a six-nucleotide match to both a V gene segment and a J gene segment was required. A rearrangement counted as productive if the CDR3 had no stop codons and remained in frame with V and J, and every other rearrangement counted as non-productive. Following IMGT convention, CDR3 was defined as the stretch from the second conserved V-encoded cysteine up to the conserved J-encoded phenylalanine. In an earlier analysis of around 540 of the donors, sequences lacking an unambiguous match to a single V gene segment were excluded. An earlier analysis of a few hundred of the donors called V segments functional above 56.7% productive rearrangements and segregating when the between-donor standard deviation exceeded 5%. A statistical classification framework was built to diagnose cytomegalovirus status from the catalog of TCR beta chain sequences. In a later analysis, V and J genes were assigned by comparing TCR nucleotide sequences against IMGT/GENE-DB human TR gene sequences. Using the TCRdist pipeline, a later analysis assigned CDR3 sequences along with most-parsimonious VDJ recombination scenarios. In a later analysis, each TCR beta chain was defined by its CDR3 amino acid sequence together with its V-gene family, and reads lacking a unique V-gene family were excluded. As a way to deal with suspected cross-contamination and a sequencing artifact, a later analysis dropped 592 nucleotide sequences that were highly shared and had low generation probability. In a later analysis, a clonal expansion index for each public chain was calculated from normalized within-repertoire ranks of inferred template counts. A later analysis computed generation probabilities with a VDJ recombination model fitted to out-of-frame rearrangements, and checked the results against IGoR. A later analysis scored TCR-TCR, TCR-HLA and TCR-CMV co-occurrence with hypergeometric tests, applying a repertoire-size bias correction to TCR pairs. In a later analysis, false discovery rates were estimated by permuting HLA or CMV assignments 20 times. In a later analysis, co-occurring TCRs were grouped with DBSCAN, and TCRdist sequence similarity was added when clustering was performed within HLA-allele-positive subsets. Co-occurrence clustering excluded repertoires with fewer than 30,000 or more than 120,000 public chains, plus five with anomalous nucleotide sharing. TCRdb carries this immuneACCESS record with in-frame sequences only. Its versions omit some clonotypes, under half of them owing to an unresolved V gene in the studies checked, with the rest unexplained. The V and J calls and clone size are taken from that table; D and trimming were inferred from the DNA. Within this sample are around 150,000 clones, with about 81% of them counted one time only. The ten most abundant clones make up 1.9% of the sample.

The full study reports these points: Broadly in line with IMGT annotations, most TCR beta V segments showed up in productive rearrangements about 90% or about 30% of the time in an earlier analysis of approximately 600 of the donors. The classifier was reported to diagnose cytomegalovirus status with high specificity and sensitivity in both the original cohort and the validation cohort. When HLA alleles, especially DR and DQ, strongly co-occurred, attributing TCR associations to individual alleles was difficult. A further reported finding was that TCR beta sequences accurately predicted the HLA-A and HLA-B alleles for most subjects in the first cohort. In the study, roughly 160 TCR beta chains were listed as associated with cytomegalovirus. In a later analysis, the rate of TCR association differed among HLA loci, with DRB1 alleles having the most associated TCRs and HLA-C alleles having the fewest. In vitro tests confirmed that a few of the cytomegalovirus-associated TCR beta chains recognize cytomegalovirus antigens. HLA typing was unavailable for some donors at each locus, so association tests used only the typed subset. Linkage disequilibrium might explain the correlated functional status among segregating V segments, but an unknown experimental factor could not be ruled out. According to a later genetic analysis, donors in an Asian-associated ancestry cluster had fewer N-insertions in productive TCRs than the roughly 700-donor mean. A later analysis associated roughly 17,000 TCR beta sequences with specific HLA alleles at a false discovery rate of 0.05. Most TCR sequences were observed very rarely across donors, whereas some public TCRs were present in many individuals. Only TCR beta chains were sequenced in this cohort, and the absence of alpha or paired-chain data limited detectable features. According to a later analysis, parvovirus B19, influenza, CMV and Epstein-Barr virus appeared linked to several top co-occurrence clusters. For the cohort, immune exposure information was limited to CMV serostatus. The authors suggested that the approach could potentially be extended to other disease states and immunological phenotypes. A group of highly shared sequence variants was considered likely to be a technical artifact of the sequencing pipeline. A later genetic analysis associated a missense DCLRE1C variant with V-gene and J-gene trimming of TCR beta chains, and an independent cohort replicated the association. The presence/absence analyses assumed that sequencing depth was roughly uniform across donors, and that assumption may not be true. Because counts were too low, more than 15 rarely observed V segments, including chromosome 9 orphons, were left out of the earlier analysis of 587 of the donors. In a later analysis, most CMV-associated TCR beta chains were found to appear HLA-restricted, with HLA associations seemingly driven largely by CMV exposure. Compared with equally common non-associated chains, HLA-associated TCR beta chains in a later analysis were more clonally expanded and had lower generation probabilities.

The cohort comprised 710 or so healthy bone marrow donors. All cohort members were sampled while nominally healthy, although unrecorded immune exposures were likely present. The donor was CMV seronegative and was included in the group of 352 seronegative cohort members. A peripheral blood sample was collected from each donor, and TCR beta sequencing was performed on peripheral blood mononuclear cells. Genomic DNA was extracted from the blood cell samples with the Qiagen DNeasy Blood Extraction Kit. Specimen: PBMCs. The sequence was collected from a woman under 30 in good health and CMV-seronegative.

This receptor has the CDR3 CASSLPAGSANEQFF. The nucleotide sequence reads TGCGCCAGCAGCTTGCCAGCGGGATCGGCAAATGAGCAGTTCTTC. The V and J segments used are TRBV5-1 and TRBJ2-1; 7 junctional bases match TRBD2. Relative to germline, V is missing 1 base and J is missing 7 bases, with 8 bases of the junction outside any gene match. The cysteine opens and the phenylalanine closes a CDR3 of 15 amino acids. Just CDR3 DNA is preserved here, 45 bases in frame from base 1. From a lookup of the germline V gene, CDR1 and CDR2 are SGHRS and YFSETQ. Beyond the CDR3, the reference TRBV5-1 and TRBJ2-1 genes provide the residues; the full variable domain reads: KAGVTQTPRYLIKTRGQQVTLSCSPISGHRSVSWYQQTPGQGLQFLFEYFSETQRNKGNFPGRFSGRQFSNSRSEMNVSTLELGDSALYLCASSLPAGSANEQFFGPGTRLTVL.